Listed here are 31 T cell receptor beta chains from one sample, sequenced in a study of cytomegalovirus exposure and HLA in healthy donors. Primers for the PCR totalled 60 Vbeta and 13 Jbeta. Profiled with immunoSEQ multiplex PCR; TCRdb holds only in-frame clones, not every one. In the table there are some 160,000 clones, about 84% of which are singletons. Sequences were obtained from PBMCs. The receptors originated from a man between 50 and 59 years old in good health and CMV-seropositive.

Details on this clone: An end of the junction does not agree with germline; a read error may underlie this. The chain recombines TRBV30 with TRBJ1-1; 9 positions match TRBD1. Per the germline V gene, CDR1 is GTSNPN and CDR2 is SVGIG (reference sequence). The CDR3 covers 14 residues. The CDR3 DNA reads as TGTGCCTGGAGTACAGGACAGGGGAACTCTGAAGCTTTCTTT. This codes for CAWSTGQGNSEAFF.

This clone was observed once. The chain recombines TRBV7-9 with TRBJ2-1; 14 nucleotides match TRBD2. The V gene end was trimmed by 1 base and the J gene end by 8 bases; junction bases not matched to a gene: 7. This CDR3 is built from 17 residues. Germline-derived CDR1 and CDR2 are SEHNR and FQNEAQ (reference sequence). The CDR3 is CASSLVTSGGASDEQFF. The CDR3 nucleotides are TGTGCCAGCAGCTTAGTGACTAGCGGGGGGGCGTCGGATGAGCAGTTCTTC.

This chain connects TRBV5-6 to TRBJ2-5; 8 nucleotides match TRBD2. There are 15 residues in the CDR3. V was pared by 4 bases and J by 5 bases, with 10 bases of the junction left unmatched. Germline-derived CDR1 and CDR2 are SGHDT and YYEEEE. The CDR3 here is CASSRGLALRETQYF. In DNA, the CDR3 is TGTGCCAGCAGCCGAGGACTAGCCTTACGGGAGACCCAGTACTTC.

This clone has just a few counts. The chain combines TRBV6-5 with TRBJ1-3, with D unresolved. The CDR3 contains 15 residues. Trimming left V 2 bases short and J 2 bases short, with 10 bases between. The germline V gene encodes CDR1 MNHEY and CDR2 SVGAGI. For the CDR3, the DNA is TGTGCCAGCAGTTACCAGTCCGGGACTGGAAACACCATATATTTT. Its translation is CASSYQSGTGNTIYF.

This chain joins TRBV10-3 and TRBJ1-3; perhaps TRBD1 as D (5 bases). The germline CDR1 and CDR2 sequences are ENHRY and SYGVKD. The V gene lost 9 bases and the J gene lost 0 bases, with 12 bases spanning the gap. The CDR3 extends over 14 amino acids. This CDR3 reads CAIRQTLSGNTIYF. In DNA, the CDR3 is TGTGCCATTAGACAGACGCTCTCTGGAAACACCATATATTTT.

This chain connects TRBV28 to TRBJ1-1; no clear D gene. The CDR3 sequence is 14 residues long. With 2 bases removed from V and 7 bases from J, the gap between germline ends came to 14 bases. Germline CDR1 is MDHEN and CDR2 is SYDVKM. CDR3 region: CASSLGGRGLEAFF. CDR3 DNA sequence: TGTGCCAGCAGTTTAGGCGGGCGTGGACTTGAAGCTTTCTTT.

This rearrangement joins TRBV7-3 to TRBJ2-7; 7 nucleotides agree with TRBD2. Looked up from germline, CDR1 is SGHTA and CDR2 is FQGTGA. The CDR3 runs 15 residues. After removal of 4 bases from V and 4 bases from J, the junction contained 10 bases not matched to a gene. DNA of the CDR3: TGTGCCAGCAGCTCAACGGGGGAGCGGGGTTACGAGCAGTACTTC. This gives the protein CASSSTGERGYEQYF.

This clone was recorded a few times. V gene TRBV5-1 combines with J gene TRBJ2-4; a weak D match, TRBD1 (6 bases). The CDR3 is 14 amino acids. V lost 4 bases to trimming and J lost 9 bases, with 17 bases between them. The germline V gene encodes CDR1 SGHRS and CDR2 YFSETQ. CDR3 protein: CASSPPTGLGIQYF. The CDR3, as DNA: TGCGCCAGCAGCCCCCCGACAGGCTTGGGCATTCAGTACTTC.

The rearrangement links TRBV23-1 to TRBJ1-4, with a possible D match to TRBD1 (5 bases). TRBV23-1 is an open reading frame whose function is uncertain. V was trimmed by 0 bases and J by 7 bases, leaving 15 bases between them. This CDR3 contains 16 residues. The CDR3 protein is CASSQSRRRVGEKLFF. The DNA for the CDR3 is TGCGCCAGCAGTCAATCGAGGCGCAGGGTCGGTGAAAAACTGTTTTTT.

The chain uses TRBV5-1 and TRBJ1-4, with D possibly TRBD1 on 6 matching bases. Trimming cost V 2 bases and J 6 bases, with 11 bases left between them. CDR3 length: 14 residues. Germline lookup yields CDR1 SGHRS and CDR2 YFSETQ. In DNA form, the CDR3 reads TGCGCCAGCAGCTTCGGACAGTCGGATGAAAAACTGTTTTTT. The encoded protein is CASSFGQSDEKLFF.

This chain connects TRBV19 to TRBJ1-2, with 7 bases aligning to TRBD1. The trim removed 4 bases at V and 4 bases at J, leaving 3 bases unmatched. This CDR3 comprises 13 residues. CDR1 and CDR2 (germline): LNHDA, SQIVND (reference sequence). CDR3 loop: CASSNRGVYGYTF. Written as DNA, the CDR3 is TGTGCCAGTAGTAACAGGGGCGTCTATGGCTACACCTTC.

Only a few counts were recorded for this clone. V usage is TRBV2 and J usage is TRBJ1-1; 7 bases are a match to TRBD1. The CDR3 is 14 residues long. Germline trimming cut 6 bases from V and 0 bases from J; bases unmatched to any gene: 4. The germline V gene encodes CDR1 SNHLY and CDR2 FYNNEI. The chain's CDR3 is CASRTGQLNTEAFF. The DNA of the CDR3 is TGTGCCAGCAGGACGGGACAGCTGAACACTGAAGCTTTCTTT.

The chain uses TRBV20-1 and TRBJ2-7, with unresolved D. The CDR3 has 11 residues. The germline V gene encodes CDR1 DFQATT and CDR2 SNEGSKA (reference sequence). The ends were cut back, 5 bases at V and 2 bases at J, with 7 bases in the middle. The CDR3 DNA follows: TGCAGTGCTCGCGATCCCTACGAGCAGTACTTC. Its translation is CSARDPYEQYF.

This chain joins TRBV7-3 and TRBJ2-5; no clear D. This CDR3 spans 13 amino acids. V was trimmed by 4 bases and J by 1 base, leaving 7 bases between them. Germline loops: CDR1 SGHTA, CDR2 FQGTGA. The CDR3 is CASSSTLQETQYF. DNA of the CDR3: TGTGCCAGCAGCTCAACCCTCCAAGAGACCCAGTACTTC.

This rearrangement joins TRBV27 to TRBJ1-1; D perhaps matches TRBD1 (5 bases). The germline V gene has CDR1 MNHEY and CDR2 SMNVEV (reference sequence). The V end was cut by 6 bases, the J end by 4 bases, with 24 bases between. The CDR3 contains 17 residues. In DNA, the CDR3 is TGTGCCAGCAGATCCCGGGACGGGAGGGAGGGCAGCACTGAAGCTTTCTTT. Its translation: CASRSRDGREGSTEAFF.

V is TRBV10-3 and J is TRBJ2-5; 8 bases are a match to TRBD2. CDR3 length: 13 residues. J was trimmed by 2 bases and V by 4 bases; bases with no gene match: 0. Per the germline V gene, CDR1 is ENHRY and CDR2 is SYGVKD. CDR3 bases: TGTGCCATCAGTGGCGGGGGGCAAGAGACCCAGTACTTC. This codes for CAISGGGQETQYF.

The V and J genes are TRBV6-5 and TRBJ2-5; no clear D. The germline CDR1 and CDR2 sequences are MNHEY and SVGAGI. V lost 2 bases and J lost 10, with 8 bases in between. The CDR3 loop spans 11 amino acids. CDR3 nucleotide sequence: TGTGCCAGCAGTTACCCCCCCGGCCAGTACTTC. It codes for CASSYPPGQYF.

The chain carries TRBV10-3 and TRBJ2-5; 7 bases agree with TRBD1. The germline V gene has CDR1 ENHRY and CDR2 SYGVKD. The V segment lost 4 bases and the J segment 2 bases; nucleotides outside the gene matches: 1. The CDR3 totals 13 residues. The CDR3 DNA is TGTGCCATCAGTGGACAGGGTCAAGAGACCCAGTACTTC. It encodes CAISGQGQETQYF.

The V gene is TRBV7-2, the J gene TRBJ1-1; tentative D call: TRBD1 (5 bases). Germline V gene sequence: CDR1 SGHTA, CDR2 FQGNSA. The CDR3 runs 15 residues. Trimming pared 5 bases from V and 1 base from J, leaving 14 bases between. This chain's CDR3 is CASSPSTGGNTEAFF. CDR3 coding DNA: TGTGCCAGCAGCCCTTCAACGGGGGGGAACACTGAAGCTTTCTTT. Using reference TRBV7-2 and TRBJ1-1 for the parts outside the CDR3, the full variable domain is GAGVSQSPSNKVTEKGKDVELRCDPISGHTALYWYRQSLGQGLEFLIYFQGNSAPDKSGLPSDRFSAERTGGSVSTLTIQRTQQEDSAVYLCASSPSTGGNTEAFFGQGTRLTVV.

The chain carries TRBV2 and TRBJ1-1, with 8 nucleotides matching TRBD1. Trimming at V came to 2 bases and at J to 2 bases, leaving 7 bases not matched to a gene. CDR3 length: 16 amino acids. From germline, CDR1 is SNHLY and CDR2 FYNNEI. The CDR3 sequence is CASSERAGGENTEAFF. The CDR3 bases are TGTGCCAGCAGTGAACGAGCAGGGGGCGAAAACACTGAAGCTTTCTTT.

Here the CDR3 reads CASSPVDRVARETQYF. The DNA of the CDR3 is TGTGCCAGCAGCCCGGTTGACAGGGTGGCTCGAGAGACCCAGTACTTC. The genes are TRBV28 and TRBJ2-5, with 7 bases identical to TRBD1. V lost 6 bases to trimming and J lost 4 bases; unmatched junction nucleotides: 14. Germline V CDR1 and CDR2: MDHEN, SYDVKM. This CDR3 is 16 amino acids long.

With regard to this clone: The sample contains more than one DNA sequence encoding this CDR3. This chain connects TRBV9 to TRBJ2-7; TRBD2 aligns across 12 bases. V shed 0 bases and J 2 bases; nucleotides not matched to a gene: 3. This CDR3 comprises 16 residues. Germline CDR1 SGDLS, CDR2 YYNGEE. CDR3 loop: CASSVGGLAGTYEQYF. As DNA, the CDR3 is TGTGCCAGCAGCGTAGGAGGACTAGCGGGGACCTACGAGCAGTACTTC. The entire variable domain, with the rest obtained from reference TRBV9 and TRBJ2-7, is as follows: DSGVTQTPKHLITATGQRVTLRCSPRSGDLSVYWYQQSLDQGLQFLIQYYNGEERAKGNILERFSAQQFPDLHSELNLSSLELGDSALYFCASSVGGLAGTYEQYFGPGTRLTVT.

This clone came up once. The rearrangement uses TRBV7-3 and TRBJ2-5; possibly TRBD1 for D (7 bases). In germline, CDR1 is SGHTA, CDR2 FQGTGA. The V end lost 5 bases, the J end lost 1 base, and 14 bases lay between the germline ends. CDR3 length: 15 amino acids. The CDR3 coding sequence is TGTGCCAGCAGCCCACGACAGGGACTCCAAGAGACCCAGTACTTC. Its translation: CASSPRQGLQETQYF.

This sequence joins TRBV2 and TRBJ2-3, with D possibly matching TRBD2 (6 bases). V was trimmed by 6 bases and J by 0 bases, leaving 13 bases between them. Germline V lookup: CDR1 SNHLY, CDR2 FYNNEI. This CDR3 region has 15 residues. Here the CDR3 reads CASSGTGASTDTQYF. CDR3 coding DNA: TGTGCCAGCAGCGGGACGGGAGCTAGCACAGATACGCAGTATTTT.

This rearrangement joins TRBV25-1 to TRBJ1-5, with TRBD1 as a possible D gene (5 bases). Trimming removed 3 bases from V and 0 bases from J, with 9 bases in between. The germline V gene encodes CDR1 MGHDK and CDR2 SYGVNS. The CDR3 contains 15 residues. As DNA, the CDR3 is TGTGCCAGCAGTGAGCCGGGACTTAGCAATCAGCCCCAGCATTTT. Its protein product is CASSEPGLSNQPQHF.

The J gene is TRBJ2-7, the V gene TRBV2; perhaps TRBD1 as D (6 bases). CDR3 length: 14 amino acids. Germline CDR1 reads SNHLY; CDR2 reads FYNNEI. The V end was cut by 6 bases, the J end by 2 bases, with 14 bases between. This CDR3 reads CASSIDKGAYEQYF. DNA for the CDR3: TGTGCCAGCAGCATCGACAAGGGGGCCTACGAGCAGTACTTC.

This clone was seen a handful of times. The V and J genes are TRBV6-5 and TRBJ1-6; D not certain. Per germline, CDR1 MNHEY and CDR2 SVGAGI. The V gene lost 2 bases and the J gene lost 7 bases, with 15 bases spanning the gap. This CDR3 contains 16 residues. The CDR3 DNA follows: TGTGCCAGCAGTTACGGTCAGCCCACAGCAAATTCACCCCTCCACTTT. This translates into CASSYGQPTANSPLHF.

This chain links TRBV25-1 with TRBJ2-1; TRBD2 matches at 8 bases. Looked up from germline, CDR1 is MGHDK and CDR2 is SYGVNS. J lost 7 bases, V lost 2 bases, and 10 bases had no gene match. CDR3 size: 16 residues. The CDR3 loop is CASSEPGRGGANEQFF. In DNA, the CDR3 is TGTGCCAGCAGTGAACCCGGGAGGGGAGGGGCTAATGAGCAGTTCTTC.

The chain recombines TRBV7-9 with TRBJ1-4; no definite D call. V was shortened by 2 bases and J by 6 bases, with 10 bases between the two germline ends. The CDR3 spans 14 residues. CDR1 SEHNR and CDR2 FQNEAQ come from the germline V gene (reference sequence). CDR3 sequence (DNA): TGTGCCAGCAGCTTAAACTCCGGAGATGAAAAACTGTTTTTT. Protein: CASSLNSGDEKLFF.

The rearrangement joins TRBV7-2 to TRBJ2-6; 8 bases are shared with TRBD1. This CDR3 is 14 amino acids long. CDR1 SGHTA and CDR2 FQGNSA come from the germline V gene. Trimming took 8 bases from V and 6 from J; bases not matched to a gene: 6. The chain's CDR3 is CASGTGPSANVLTF. The CDR3 bases are TGTGCCAGCGGGACAGGCCCTTCGGCCAACGTCCTGACTTTC.

The chain combines TRBV25-1 with TRBJ2-2; TRBD2 matches 10 bases. CDR3 length: 15 residues. Per germline, CDR1 MGHDK and CDR2 SYGVNS. Losses at the gene ends were 6 bases for V and 3 bases for J; bases not matched to a gene: 4. CDR3 in DNA: TGTGCCAGCAGACTAGCGGGGAAAGACACCGGGGAGCTGTTTTTT. This sequence encodes CASRLAGKDTGELFF. Based on the CDR3 plus reference TRBV25-1 and TRBJ2-2, the full variable domain is EADIYQTPRYLVIGTGKKITLECSQTMGHDKMYWYQQDPGMELHLIHYSYGVNSTEKGDLSSESTVSRIRTEHFPLTLESARPSHTSQYLCASRLAGKDTGELFFGEGSRLTVL.